This TCR beta chain was captured in a study of radiotherapy plus CTLA-4 blockade in lung cancer. This clone has just one count. Its matching antigen is unknown. At the DNA level, this CDR3 is encoded by other sequences in the same sample as well. There are 15 residues in the CDR3. Germline-derived CDR1 and CDR2 are SGDLS and YYNGEE. Trimming cost V 0 bases and J 4 bases; bases outside gene matches: 2. Using immunoSEQ multiplex PCR, the repertoire was profiled, and TCRdb retains in-frame clones only, with some absent. The data contain about 68,000 clones, 65% to 80% of them seen just once; the ten biggest clones take up under 10%. Broader study findings: TCR clones originating in tumors grew in number in blood after radiotherapy plus ipilimumab.

The sequenced sample was peripheral blood, obtained from a patient treated with radiotherapy plus ipilimumab. V and J are TRBV9 and TRBJ2-1, with TRBD2 matching over 9 bases. This receptor was identified in a human donor with non-small cell lung cancer who had a complete response to radiotherapy plus ipilimumab. The CDR3 is CASSVGLAGYNEQFF. The CDR3 DNA reads as TGTGCCAGCAGCGTAGGGCTAGCGGGATACAATGAGCAGTTCTTC.